The entry below describes one T cell receptor beta chain. This specimen comes from a study of monozygotic twins with cystic fibrosis. The CDR3 consists of 13 residues. Trimming cost V 2 bases and J 4 bases; bases outside gene matches: 0. Germline assignment: CDR1 GTSNPN and CDR2 SVGIG (reference sequence). The method was immunoSEQ multiplex PCR; TCRdb's version includes in-frame clones alone and lacks a portion of them. Of 30,000 to 40,000 clones in the sample, more than 55% were seen once. This TCR was recovered from a girl between 5 and 17 years old with cystic fibrosis. Sequenced material: blood. The V call is TRBV30, the J call TRBJ2-2; 8 bases fit TRBD1. CDR3 DNA: TGTGCCTGGAGTACAGGGGGCACCGGGGAGCTGTTTTTT. Encoded protein: CAWSTGGTGELFF.